Each of the 13 T cell receptor beta chains below was sequenced from the same sample in a study of beta chain features in type 1 diabetes. Every isolated RNA sample was fully reverse transcribed, so sequencing captured expressed TCRB transcripts. The protocol was immunoSEQ multiplex PCR, while the TCRdb copy is restricted to in-frame clones and leaves out a portion. The profile shows hundreds of thousands of clones, 15% to 20% of them singletons. The sample consisted of naive CD4+ T cells from blood. The source of these receptors is a woman under 30 in good health.

V gene TRBV4-3 combines with J gene TRBJ1-2; D possibly corresponds to TRBD1 (6 bases). V was cut by 0 bases and J by 3 bases, with 11 bases left in between. The CDR3 length is 15 residues. The V gene's germline CDR1 is LGHNA and CDR2 YSLEER. CDR3 DNA: TGCGCCAGCAGCCAAGATGGGCGGACAGACTATGGCTACACCTTC. Its protein is CASSQDGRTDYGYTF.

As regards this clone: Other DNA sequences in the sample encode the same CDR3. The gene calls are TRBV28 and TRBJ2-1; D uncertain. Germline CDR1 is MDHEN and CDR2 is SYDVKM. The CDR3 spans 11 residues. Trimming left V 4 bases short and J 4 bases short, with 2 bases between. The CDR3 protein is CASSSYNEQFF. The DNA for the CDR3 is TGTGCCAGCAGTTCATACAATGAGCAGTTCTTC.

This clone was recorded a few times. This chain uses TRBV9 with TRBJ2-5, with a tentative D call TRBD2 (6 bases). The germline V and J ends were trimmed by 0 bases and 0 bases, with 15 bases remaining between them. CDR3 length equals 17 residues. Germline V lookup: CDR1 SGDLS, CDR2 YYNGEE. CDR3 protein: CASSVGRGATYQETQYF. The DNA for the CDR3 is TGTGCCAGCAGCGTAGGGAGGGGAGCGACTTACCAAGAGACCCAGTACTTC.

The chain employs TRBV7-2 and TRBJ1-1, with D maybe TRBD1 (6 bases). The CDR3 length is 15 residues. Trimming left V 3 bases short and J 0 bases short, with 11 bases between. The germline CDR1 and CDR2 sequences are SGHTA and FQGNSA. CDR3 in amino acids: CASSFRQAMNTEAFF. The CDR3 region has the DNA TGTGCCAGCAGCTTCCGACAGGCTATGAACACTGAAGCTTTCTTT.

This clone has more than one count but fewer than ten. J is TRBJ1-1 and V is TRBV6-1, with no clear D. The CDR3 is 13 residues long. Per the germline V gene, CDR1 is MNHNS and CDR2 is SASEGT. V dropped 6 bases and J dropped 1 base, with 9 bases sitting between them. CDR3 sequence (DNA): TGTGCCAGCAGCGTTTCAGGGAACACTGAAGCTTTCTTT. Encoded protein: CASSVSGNTEAFF.

This clone was counted a few times. The rearrangement joins TRBV7-6 to TRBJ2-7; D not certain. CDR3 length: 14 residues. Germline lookup yields CDR1 SGHVS and CDR2 FNYEAQ. Trimming removed 0 bases at V and 2 bases at J, with 8 bases between. The CDR3 spells CASSLALGAYEQYF. CDR3 in DNA: TGTGCCAGCAGCTTAGCGCTCGGAGCCTACGAGCAGTACTTC.

The V and J genes are TRBV28 and TRBJ2-3, with a weak D call TRBD1 (6 bases). V lost 4 bases to trimming and J lost 6 bases, with 8 bases between them. The CDR3 runs 12 residues. Germline CDR1 and CDR2: MDHEN and SYDVKM. The CDR3 here is CASSSDRDTQYF. CDR3 bases: TGTGCCAGCAGTTCCGACAGGGATACGCAGTATTTT.

This chain connects TRBV4-3 to TRBJ2-4; D is unclear. Germline V gene data show CDR1 as LGHNA and CDR2 as YSLEER. This CDR3 comprises 18 residues. V was shortened by 0 bases and J by 0 bases, with 15 bases between the two germline ends. The chain's CDR3 is CASSQEWSTFLAKNIQYF. The CDR3 nucleotides read TGCGCCAGCAGCCAAGAATGGTCAACCTTCCTAGCCAAAAACATTCAGTACTTC.

The rearrangement uses TRBV10-3 and TRBJ1-2; D is possibly TRBD1 (5 bases). This CDR3 is built from 14 residues. Germline values: CDR1 ENHRY, CDR2 SYGVKD. Trimming pared 3 bases from V and 8 bases from J, leaving 16 bases between. The CDR3 sequence: CAISDLPQGGGYTF. Written as DNA, the CDR3 is TGTGCCATCAGTGACCTTCCCCAGGGCGGGGGCTACACCTTC.

V is TRBV7-3 and J is TRBJ2-7; no reliable D call. CDR3 length: 13 amino acids. Trimming removed 0 bases at V and 5 bases at J, with 8 bases between. The V gene's germline CDR1 is SGHTA and CDR2 FQGTGA. The CDR3 protein is CASSLTVHHEQYF. The CDR3 nucleotides read TGTGCCAGCAGCTTAACGGTTCACCACGAGCAGTACTTC.

This clone came up a few times. The chain is built from TRBV6-1 and TRBJ2-6; TRBD1 agrees at 8 bases. There are 20 residues in the CDR3. Germline V gene sequence: CDR1 MNHNS, CDR2 SASEGT. Trimming took 2 bases from V and 2 from J; bases not matched to a gene: 14. The CDR3 sequence is CASSERGDRGTLPGANVLTF. The CDR3, as DNA: TGTGCCAGCAGTGAACGGGGAGACAGGGGAACCTTGCCTGGGGCCAACGTCCTGACTTTC.

This clone came up a few times. The J gene is TRBJ2-1, the V gene TRBV7-3; maybe TRBD1 (6 bases). CDR1 is SGHTA and CDR2 is FQGTGA in the germline V gene. Trimming took 1 base from V and 7 from J, leaving 14 bases between them. This CDR3 is 15 amino acids long. The DNA for the CDR3 is TGTGCCAGCAGCTTAAGGTTCAGGGGTGATAATGAGCAGTTCTTC. Its protein is CASSLRFRGDNEQFF.

The rearrangement uses TRBV15 and TRBJ1-5; D gene unclear. This CDR3 is built from 14 residues. Germline V gives CDR1 LNHNV, CDR2 YYDKDF (reference sequence). V was cut by 1 base and J by 9 bases, with 13 bases left in between. In DNA form, the CDR3 reads TGTGCCACCAGCAGAGCTAAGGGCCCAGGGCCCCAGCATTTT. Protein: CATSRAKGPGPQHF.